A selection of T cell receptor beta chains follows, all from one sample in a study of cytomegalovirus exposure and HLA in healthy donors. Data came from immunoSEQ multiplex PCR; TCRdb stores just in-frame clones and leaves some out. This table holds approximately 140,000 clones. What was sequenced was PBMCs. These receptor sequences come from a woman younger than 30 in good health and CMV-seronegative. CDR3s include the opening cysteine and the closing phenylalanine or tryptophan. The order of the fields is D gene, J gene, V gene, CDR3 length, CDR3 DNA, CDR3 protein. D genes are given only for firm matches.

d_gene: TRBD2; j_gene: TRBJ2-5; v_gene: TRBV10-3; len: 16; CDR3nt: TGTGCCATCAGTGAGCCAGGGCTAGCGGGAGGGGAGACCCAGTACTTC; CDR3aa: CAISEPGLAGGETQYF
d_gene: TRBD2; j_gene: TRBJ2-3; v_gene: TRBV9; len: 16; CDR3nt: TGTGCCAGCAGCGTAGTAGGGACTACGTTGGTAGATACGCAGTATTTT; CDR3aa: CASSVVGTTLVDTQYF
d_gene: TRBD1; j_gene: TRBJ1-5; v_gene: TRBV28; len: 12; CDR3nt: TGTGCCAGTGAAGACAGGGCCCAGCCCCAGCATTTT; CDR3aa: CASEDRAQPQHF
d_gene: NA; j_gene: TRBJ1-5; v_gene: TRBV30; len: 15; CDR3nt: TGTGCCTGGAGTTCCGAACGGGACTTTAATCAGCCCCAGCATTTT; CDR3aa: CAWSSERDFNQPQHF
d_gene: TRBD2; j_gene: TRBJ2-3; v_gene: TRBV4-3; len: 15; CDR3nt: TGCGCCAGCAGCCTAAGCGGGGGTAGCACCGATACGCAGTATTTT; CDR3aa: CASSLSGGSTDTQYF
d_gene: TRBD2; j_gene: TRBJ2-1; v_gene: TRBV30; len: 17; CDR3nt: TGTGCCTGGAGACCCTTGGGACTAGCGGGAGGTGGGAATGAGCAGTTCTTC; CDR3aa: CAWRPLGLAGGGNEQFF
d_gene: NA; j_gene: TRBJ1-5; v_gene: TRBV4-1; len: 15; CDR3nt: TGCGCCAGCAGCCAAGATGACAGACCCAATCAGCCCCAGCATTTT; CDR3aa: CASSQDDRPNQPQHF
d_gene: TRBD1; j_gene: TRBJ1-1; v_gene: TRBV5-1; len: 15; CDR3nt: TGCGCCAGCAGCTTGGCCGGGACAGTGAACACTGAAGCTTTCTTT; CDR3aa: CASSLAGTVNTEAFF
d_gene: NA; j_gene: TRBJ1-2; v_gene: TRBV19; len: 14; CDR3nt: TGTGCCAGTAGTAAAGACAGGTTTATCTATGGCTACACCTTC; CDR3aa: CASSKDRFIYGYTF
d_gene: NA; j_gene: TRBJ1-1; v_gene: TRBV5-6; len: 12; CDR3nt: TGTGCCAGCAGCCGCGGGTTCTCTGAAGCTTTCTTT; CDR3aa: CASSRGFSEAFF
d_gene: TRBD1; j_gene: TRBJ2-7; v_gene: TRBV28; len: 14; CDR3nt: TGTGCCAGCAGTTTGGTGGGACAGGGTGACGAGCAGTACTTC; CDR3aa: CASSLVGQGDEQYF
d_gene: NA; j_gene: TRBJ2-3; v_gene: TRBV5-6; len: 14; CDR3nt: TGTGCCAGCAGCCGCAGCATCCGGGCAGATACGCAGTATTTT; CDR3aa: CASSRSIRADTQYF
d_gene: NA; j_gene: TRBJ1-1; v_gene: TRBV12-5; len: 13; CDR3nt: TGTGCTAGTGGTTTGGAGGCCGGGTCTGAAGCTTTCTTT; CDR3aa: CASGLEAGSEAFF
d_gene: TRBD1; j_gene: TRBJ1-2; v_gene: TRBV10-2; len: 15; CDR3nt: TGCGCCAGCAGTGGGGTCCTGGACAGGGGGTATGGCTACACCTTC; CDR3aa: CASSGVLDRGYGYTF
d_gene: NA; j_gene: TRBJ1-6; v_gene: TRBV2; len: 11; CDR3nt: TGTGCCAGCAGTGCGAATTCACCCCTCCACTTT; CDR3aa: CASSANSPLHF
d_gene: TRBD2; j_gene: TRBJ2-1; v_gene: TRBV7-3; len: 17; CDR3nt: TGTGCCAGCAGCTCACAACCGGGACTAGCGGGAACCAATGAGCAGTTCTTC; CDR3aa: CASSSQPGLAGTNEQFF
d_gene: TRBD2; j_gene: TRBJ2-5; v_gene: TRBV19; len: 16; CDR3nt: TGTGCCAGTAGTATCCCGGGACTAGCGGGAGGAGAGACCCAGTACTTC; CDR3aa: CASSIPGLAGGETQYF
d_gene: NA; j_gene: TRBJ1-2; v_gene: TRBV13; len: 12; CDR3nt: TGTGCCAGCAGTTCGGGATTAGGAGGCTACACCTTC; CDR3aa: CASSSGLGGYTF
d_gene: NA; j_gene: TRBJ2-7; v_gene: TRBV6-5; len: 15; CDR3nt: TGTGCCAGCAGTTATTTCAGGGGACCTAACTACGAGCAGTACTTC; CDR3aa: CASSYFRGPNYEQYF
d_gene: TRBD1; j_gene: TRBJ2-7; v_gene: TRBV30; len: 13; CDR3nt: TGTGCCTGGGTAAGACAGGGGTCCTACGAGCAGTACTTC; CDR3aa: CAWVRQGSYEQYF
d_gene: NA; j_gene: TRBJ1-1; v_gene: TRBV5-6; len: 14; CDR3nt: TGTGCCAGCAGCACGAGGCCGACGGGGACTGAAGCTTTCTTT; CDR3aa: CASSTRPTGTEAFF
d_gene: TRBD1; j_gene: TRBJ1-6; v_gene: TRBV7-2; len: 15; CDR3nt: TGTGCCAGCAGCCTCGGGACAGGGCATAATTCACCCCTCCACTTT; CDR3aa: CASSLGTGHNSPLHF
d_gene: NA; j_gene: TRBJ1-2; v_gene: TRBV27; len: 13; CDR3nt: TGTGCCAGCTCTTTGGCGGGACCCTATGGCTACACCTTC; CDR3aa: CASSLAGPYGYTF
d_gene: TRBD1; j_gene: TRBJ1-2; v_gene: TRBV6-5; len: 12; CDR3nt: TGTGCCAGCAGTAGCACAGGGGGAGTCTCCACCTTC; CDR3aa: CASSSTGGVSTF
d_gene: NA; j_gene: TRBJ2-2; v_gene: TRBV4-3; len: 17; CDR3nt: TGCGCCAGCAGCCAAGTTACGGACACCCCGAACACCGGGGAGCTGTTTTTT; CDR3aa: CASSQVTDTPNTGELFF
d_gene: NA; j_gene: TRBJ2-5; v_gene: TRBV4-1; len: 13; CDR3nt: TGCGCCAGCAGCCACCCAGGGGGGGAGACCCAGTACTTC; CDR3aa: CASSHPGGETQYF
d_gene: NA; j_gene: TRBJ1-1; v_gene: TRBV4-1; len: 13; CDR3nt: TGCGCCAGCAGCCTTGCAAGGAGCACTGAAGCTTTCTTT; CDR3aa: CASSLARSTEAFF
d_gene: NA; j_gene: TRBJ2-3; v_gene: TRBV21-1; len: 16; CDR3nt: TGTGCCAGCAGCATTCAGGGAGGGGGGTACCCGGATACGCAGTATTTT; CDR3aa: CASSIQGGGYPDTQYF
d_gene: NA; j_gene: TRBJ1-1; v_gene: TRBV6-1; len: 13; CDR3nt: TGTGCCAGCAAGAGGGATGGGGACACTGAAGCTTTCTTT; CDR3aa: CASKRDGDTEAFF
d_gene: TRBD1; j_gene: TRBJ2-7; v_gene: TRBV6-5; len: 14; CDR3nt: TGTGCCAGCAGAGGGGACAGGGAGGCCTACGAGCAGTACTTC; CDR3aa: CASRGDREAYEQYF
d_gene: NA; j_gene: TRBJ1-2; v_gene: TRBV5-1; len: 15; CDR3nt: TGCGCCAGCAGCTTAATAGGGGGGGAAGTGGATGGCTACACCTTC; CDR3aa: CASSLIGGEVDGYTF
d_gene: NA; j_gene: TRBJ1-4; v_gene: TRBV30; len: 13; CDR3nt: TGTGCCTGGAACGGGGGGGGCGATGAAAAACTGTTTTTT; CDR3aa: CAWNGGGDEKLFF
d_gene: NA; j_gene: TRBJ2-2; v_gene: TRBV10-1; len: 14; CDR3nt: TGCGCCAGCAGTAGGACGGGAGAATCCGGGGAGCTGTTTTTT; CDR3aa: CASSRTGESGELFF
d_gene: TRBD2; j_gene: TRBJ2-1; v_gene: TRBV5-1; len: 17; CDR3nt: TGCGCCAGCAGCTTGGAATGGACTAGCGGGAGTTTGAATGAGCAGTTCTTC; CDR3aa: CASSLEWTSGSLNEQFF
d_gene: NA; j_gene: TRBJ1-1; v_gene: TRBV6-6; len: 12; CDR3nt: TGTGCCAGCAGTTACGGGGCGACTGAAGCTTTCTTT; CDR3aa: CASSYGATEAFF
d_gene: NA; j_gene: TRBJ2-7; v_gene: TRBV19; len: 15; CDR3nt: TGTGCCAGTAGTATGTCGGGACACCTTACCTACGAGCAGTACTTC; CDR3aa: CASSMSGHLTYEQYF
d_gene: NA; j_gene: TRBJ1-4; v_gene: TRBV4-3; len: 15; CDR3nt: TGCGCCAGCAGCCAAGATACGGGGGCTAATGAAAAACTGTTTTTT; CDR3aa: CASSQDTGANEKLFF
d_gene: TRBD1; j_gene: TRBJ1-2; v_gene: TRBV7-2; len: 15; CDR3nt: TGTGCCAGCAGCGGGGGAGGACAGGGAGGAAATGGCTACACCTTC; CDR3aa: CASSGGGQGGNGYTF
d_gene: NA; j_gene: TRBJ1-2; v_gene: TRBV4-2; len: 17; CDR3nt: TGTGCCAGCAGCCAAGCCACCGGGGGGGCAACGGGGTATGGCTACACCTTC; CDR3aa: CASSQATGGATGYGYTF
d_gene: NA; j_gene: TRBJ2-1; v_gene: TRBV6-6; len: 15; CDR3nt: TGTGCCAGCAGCGGAGCGTTTAGCTCCTACAATGAGCAGTTCTTC; CDR3aa: CASSGAFSSYNEQFF
d_gene: TRBD1; j_gene: TRBJ2-1; v_gene: TRBV7-9; len: 14; CDR3nt: TGTGCCAGCAGCTTAGGACAGGGGGGCAATGAGCAGTTCTTC; CDR3aa: CASSLGQGGNEQFF
d_gene: TRBD1; j_gene: TRBJ1-2; v_gene: TRBV19; len: 14; CDR3nt: TGTGCCAGTAGTATGAGGGACAGGGGGCCTGGCTACACCTTC; CDR3aa: CASSMRDRGPGYTF